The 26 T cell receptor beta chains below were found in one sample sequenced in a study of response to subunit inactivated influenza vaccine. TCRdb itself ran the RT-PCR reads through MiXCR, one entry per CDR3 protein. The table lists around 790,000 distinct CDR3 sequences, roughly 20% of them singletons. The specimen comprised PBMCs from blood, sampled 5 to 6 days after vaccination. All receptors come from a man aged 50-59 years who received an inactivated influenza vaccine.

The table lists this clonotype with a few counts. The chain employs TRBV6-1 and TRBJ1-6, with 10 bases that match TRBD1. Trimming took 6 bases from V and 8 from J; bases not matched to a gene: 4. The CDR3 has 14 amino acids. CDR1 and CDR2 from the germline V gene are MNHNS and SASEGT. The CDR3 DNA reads TGTGCCAGCAGGGGGGACAGGGGAGATTCACCCCTCCACTTT. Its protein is CASRGDRGDSPLHF.

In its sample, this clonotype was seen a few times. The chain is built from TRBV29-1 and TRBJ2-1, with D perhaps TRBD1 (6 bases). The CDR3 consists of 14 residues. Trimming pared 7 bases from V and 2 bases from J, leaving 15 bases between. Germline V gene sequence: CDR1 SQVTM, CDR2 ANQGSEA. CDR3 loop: CSGDPTGTYNEQFF. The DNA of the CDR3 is TGCAGCGGAGATCCGACAGGTACCTACAATGAGCAGTTCTTC.

The CDR3 region has the DNA TGTGCCAGCAGCTACGGACTAGCGGGAGTGGAAGAGCAGTACTTC. Its protein is CASSYGLAGVEEQYF. The chain recombines TRBV7-9 with TRBJ2-7, with TRBD2 matching 13 bases. Germline V gene sequence: CDR1 SEHNR, CDR2 FQNEAQ (reference sequence). With V trimmed by 4 bases and J by 7 bases, 7 bases remained unmatched. The CDR3 contains 15 residues.

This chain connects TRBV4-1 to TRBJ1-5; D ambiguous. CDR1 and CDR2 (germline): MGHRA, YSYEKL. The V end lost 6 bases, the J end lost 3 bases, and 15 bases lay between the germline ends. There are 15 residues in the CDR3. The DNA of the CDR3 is TGCGCCAGCAGTATGGACCGCGGCCCCAATCAGCCCCAGCATTTT. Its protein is CASSMDRGPNQPQHF.

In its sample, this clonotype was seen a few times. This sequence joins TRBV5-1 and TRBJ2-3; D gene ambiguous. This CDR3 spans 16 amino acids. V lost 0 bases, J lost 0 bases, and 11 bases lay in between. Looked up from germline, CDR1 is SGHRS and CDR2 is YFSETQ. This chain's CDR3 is CASSLGTSFSTDTQYF. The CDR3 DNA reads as TGCGCCAGCAGCTTGGGGACCTCCTTCAGCACAGATACGCAGTATTTT.

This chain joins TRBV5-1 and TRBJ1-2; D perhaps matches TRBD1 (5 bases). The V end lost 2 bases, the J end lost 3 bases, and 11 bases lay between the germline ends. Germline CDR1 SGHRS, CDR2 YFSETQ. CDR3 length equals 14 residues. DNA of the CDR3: TGCGCCAGCAGCTTCTATGGGGGTTACTATGGCTACACCTTC. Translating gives CASSFYGGYYGYTF.

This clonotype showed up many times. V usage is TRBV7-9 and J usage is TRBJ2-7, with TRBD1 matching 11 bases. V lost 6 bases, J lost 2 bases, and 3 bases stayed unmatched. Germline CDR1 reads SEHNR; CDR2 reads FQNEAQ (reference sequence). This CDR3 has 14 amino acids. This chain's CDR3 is CASSRDRGTYEQYF. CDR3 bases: TGTGCCAGCAGTCGGGACAGGGGGACCTACGAGCAGTACTTC.

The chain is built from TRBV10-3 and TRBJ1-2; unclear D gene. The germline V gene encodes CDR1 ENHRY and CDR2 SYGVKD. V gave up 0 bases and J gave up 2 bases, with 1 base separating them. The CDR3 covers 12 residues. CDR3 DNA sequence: TGTGCCATCAGTGAGTCGAACTATGGCTACACCTTC. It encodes CAISESNYGYTF.

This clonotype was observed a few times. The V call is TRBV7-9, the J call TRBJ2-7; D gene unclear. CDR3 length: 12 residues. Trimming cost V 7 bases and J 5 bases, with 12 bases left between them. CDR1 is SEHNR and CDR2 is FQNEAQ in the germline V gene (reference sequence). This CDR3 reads CASTALPDEQYF. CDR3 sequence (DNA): TGTGCCAGCACCGCTCTTCCGGACGAGCAGTACTTC.

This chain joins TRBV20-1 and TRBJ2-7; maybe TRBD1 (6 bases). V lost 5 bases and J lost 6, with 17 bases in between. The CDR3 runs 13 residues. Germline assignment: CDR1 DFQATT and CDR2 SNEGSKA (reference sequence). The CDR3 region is CSAGNRDPFEQYF. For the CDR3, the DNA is TGCAGTGCTGGAAACAGGGACCCCTTCGAGCAGTACTTC.

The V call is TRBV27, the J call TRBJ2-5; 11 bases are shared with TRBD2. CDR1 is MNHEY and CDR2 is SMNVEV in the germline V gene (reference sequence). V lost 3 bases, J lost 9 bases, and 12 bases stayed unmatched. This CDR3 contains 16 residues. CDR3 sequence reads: CASSFFSGGAARSQYF. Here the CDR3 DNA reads TGTGCCAGCAGTTTCTTTAGCGGGGGGGCCGCTCGTTCCCAGTACTTC.

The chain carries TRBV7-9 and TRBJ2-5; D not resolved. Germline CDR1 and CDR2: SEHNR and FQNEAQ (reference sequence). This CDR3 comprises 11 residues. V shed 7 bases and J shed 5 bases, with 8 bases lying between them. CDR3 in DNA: TGTGCCAGCATCTACGGGGAGACCCAGTACTTC. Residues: CASIYGETQYF.

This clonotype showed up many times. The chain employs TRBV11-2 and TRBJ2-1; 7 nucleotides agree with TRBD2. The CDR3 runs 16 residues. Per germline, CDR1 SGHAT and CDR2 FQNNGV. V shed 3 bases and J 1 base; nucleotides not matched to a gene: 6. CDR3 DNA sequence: TGTGCCAGCAGCTTCGATAGCGGGCCTTCCTACAATGAGCAGTTCTTC. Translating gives CASSFDSGPSYNEQFF.

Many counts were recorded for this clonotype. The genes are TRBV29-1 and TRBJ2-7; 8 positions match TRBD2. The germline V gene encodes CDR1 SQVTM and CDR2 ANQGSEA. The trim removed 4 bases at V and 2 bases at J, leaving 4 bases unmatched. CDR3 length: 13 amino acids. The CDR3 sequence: CSVAPGGTYEQYF. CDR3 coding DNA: TGCAGCGTTGCTCCGGGAGGGACCTACGAGCAGTACTTC.

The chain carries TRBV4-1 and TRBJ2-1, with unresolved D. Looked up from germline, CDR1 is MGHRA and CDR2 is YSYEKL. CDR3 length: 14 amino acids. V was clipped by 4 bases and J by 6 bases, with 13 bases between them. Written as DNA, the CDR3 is TGCGCCAGCAGCCTCCAACCATCGGCCAATGAGCAGTTCTTC. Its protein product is CASSLQPSANEQFF.

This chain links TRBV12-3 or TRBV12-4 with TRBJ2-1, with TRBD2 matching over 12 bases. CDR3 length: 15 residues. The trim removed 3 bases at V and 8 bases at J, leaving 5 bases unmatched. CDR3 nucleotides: TGTGCCAGCAGTTTGTCTAGCGGGGGGGCCGATGAGCAGTTCTTC. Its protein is CASSLSSGGADEQFF.

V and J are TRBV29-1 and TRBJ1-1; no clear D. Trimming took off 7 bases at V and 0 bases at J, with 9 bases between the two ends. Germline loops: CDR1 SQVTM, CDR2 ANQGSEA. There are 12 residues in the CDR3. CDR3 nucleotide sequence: TGCAGCGCCGGAGACCTGAACACTGAAGCTTTCTTT. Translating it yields CSAGDLNTEAFF.

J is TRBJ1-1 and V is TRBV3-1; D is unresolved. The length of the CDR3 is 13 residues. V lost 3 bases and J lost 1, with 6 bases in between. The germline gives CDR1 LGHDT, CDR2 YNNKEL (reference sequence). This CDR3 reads CASSHLENTEAFF. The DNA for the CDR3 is TGTGCCAGCAGCCATCTCGAGAACACTGAAGCTTTCTTT.

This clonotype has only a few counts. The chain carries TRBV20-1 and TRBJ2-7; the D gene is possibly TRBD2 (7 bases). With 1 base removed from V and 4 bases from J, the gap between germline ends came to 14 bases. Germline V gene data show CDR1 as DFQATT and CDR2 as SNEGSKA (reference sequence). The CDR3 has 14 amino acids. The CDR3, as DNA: TGCAGTGCTAGAGGTACAGGGAGGGTGTACGAGCAGTACTTC. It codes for CSARGTGRVYEQYF.

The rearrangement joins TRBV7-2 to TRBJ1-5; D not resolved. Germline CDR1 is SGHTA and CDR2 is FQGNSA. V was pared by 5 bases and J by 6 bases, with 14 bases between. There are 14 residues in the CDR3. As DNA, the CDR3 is TGTGCCAGCAGCGCGGCCCTGACAAGTCAGCCCCAGCATTTT. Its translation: CASSAALTSQPQHF.

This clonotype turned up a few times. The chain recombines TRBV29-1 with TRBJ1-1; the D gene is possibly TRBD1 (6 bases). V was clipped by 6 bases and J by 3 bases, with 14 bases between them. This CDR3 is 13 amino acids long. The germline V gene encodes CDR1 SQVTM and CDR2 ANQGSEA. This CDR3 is CSVGQMGDTEAFF. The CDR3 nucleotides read TGCAGCGTAGGACAGATGGGGGACACTGAAGCTTTCTTT.

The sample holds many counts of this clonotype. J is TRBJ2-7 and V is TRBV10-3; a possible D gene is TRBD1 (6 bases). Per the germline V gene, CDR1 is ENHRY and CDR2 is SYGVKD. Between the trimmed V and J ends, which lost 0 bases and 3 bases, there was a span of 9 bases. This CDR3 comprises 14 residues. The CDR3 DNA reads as TGTGCCATCAGTGAGTCGGAACAGGGCTACGAGCAGTACTTC. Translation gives CAISESEQGYEQYF.

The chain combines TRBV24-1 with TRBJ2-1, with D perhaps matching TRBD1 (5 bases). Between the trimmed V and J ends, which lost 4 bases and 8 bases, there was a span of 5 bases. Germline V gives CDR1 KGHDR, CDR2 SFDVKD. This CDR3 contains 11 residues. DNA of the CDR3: TGTGCCACCAGTGACAGGGATGAGCAGTTCTTC. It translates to CATSDRDEQFF.

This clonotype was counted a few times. CDR3 region: CASSYYDRYNEQFF. In nucleotides, the CDR3 is TGTGCCAGCAGTTACTATGACAGATACAATGAGCAGTTCTTC. The chain uses TRBV6-5 and TRBJ2-1, with D perhaps matching TRBD1 (5 bases). With 1 base removed from V and 4 bases from J, the gap between germline ends came to 8 bases. Germline CDR1 MNHEY, CDR2 SVGAGI. The CDR3 extends over 14 amino acids.

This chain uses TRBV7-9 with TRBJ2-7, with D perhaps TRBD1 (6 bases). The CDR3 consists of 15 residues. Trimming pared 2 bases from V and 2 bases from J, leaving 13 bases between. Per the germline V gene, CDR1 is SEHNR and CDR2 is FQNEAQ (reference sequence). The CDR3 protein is CASSLYQGRTYEQYF. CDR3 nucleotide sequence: TGTGCCAGCAGCTTATATCAGGGGCGAACCTACGAGCAGTACTTC.

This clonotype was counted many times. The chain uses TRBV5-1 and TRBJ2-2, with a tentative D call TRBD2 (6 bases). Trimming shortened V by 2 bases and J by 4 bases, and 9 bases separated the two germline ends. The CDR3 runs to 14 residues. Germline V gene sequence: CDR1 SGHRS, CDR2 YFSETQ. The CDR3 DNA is TGCGCCAGCAGCTTAGGAGGGGTCACCGGGGAGCTGTTTTTT. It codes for CASSLGGVTGELFF.